This T cell receptor (beta chain) was sequenced for a study of neurological immune-mediated disorders. The team produced cDNA through 5'RACE using 10-nucleotide random UMIs. TCRdb itself ran the 5' RACE reads through MiXCR, one entry per CDR3 protein. The data hold 75,000 to 85,000 distinct CDR3 sequences, with approximately 17% observed a single time. Study-level points and caveats: None of the CDR3 amino acid sequences of expanded clones were shared across subjects, and this suggested private repertoires in all groups.

Trimming removed 4 bases at V and 4 bases at J, with 20 bases between. Germline CDR1 and CDR2: SGHDT and YYEEEE. This CDR3 spans 16 amino acids. This clonotype was recorded many times. Its antigen remains unidentified. The TCR comes from a middle-aged woman in good health. The chain links TRBV5-6 to TRBJ1-1; D is uncertain. What was sequenced was PBMCs. This chain's CDR3 is CASSPREVGLGTEAFF. The CDR3 DNA sequence: TGTGCCAGCAGCCCAAGAGAGGTAGGGCTGGGCACTGAAGCTTTCTTT.